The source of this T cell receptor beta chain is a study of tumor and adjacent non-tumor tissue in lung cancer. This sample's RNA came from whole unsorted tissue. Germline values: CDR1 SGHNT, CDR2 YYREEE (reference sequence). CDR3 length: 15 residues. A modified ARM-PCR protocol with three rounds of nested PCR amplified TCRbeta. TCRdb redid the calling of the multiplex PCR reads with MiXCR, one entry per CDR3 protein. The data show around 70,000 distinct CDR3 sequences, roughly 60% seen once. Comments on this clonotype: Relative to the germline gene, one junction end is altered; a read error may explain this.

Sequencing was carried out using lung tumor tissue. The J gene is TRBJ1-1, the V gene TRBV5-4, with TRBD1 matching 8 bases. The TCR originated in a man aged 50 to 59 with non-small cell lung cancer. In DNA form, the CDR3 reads TGTGCCAGCAGCTTGGCGACAGGGGTTGCCATTGAACCTTTCTTT. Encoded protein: CASSLATGVAIEPFF.